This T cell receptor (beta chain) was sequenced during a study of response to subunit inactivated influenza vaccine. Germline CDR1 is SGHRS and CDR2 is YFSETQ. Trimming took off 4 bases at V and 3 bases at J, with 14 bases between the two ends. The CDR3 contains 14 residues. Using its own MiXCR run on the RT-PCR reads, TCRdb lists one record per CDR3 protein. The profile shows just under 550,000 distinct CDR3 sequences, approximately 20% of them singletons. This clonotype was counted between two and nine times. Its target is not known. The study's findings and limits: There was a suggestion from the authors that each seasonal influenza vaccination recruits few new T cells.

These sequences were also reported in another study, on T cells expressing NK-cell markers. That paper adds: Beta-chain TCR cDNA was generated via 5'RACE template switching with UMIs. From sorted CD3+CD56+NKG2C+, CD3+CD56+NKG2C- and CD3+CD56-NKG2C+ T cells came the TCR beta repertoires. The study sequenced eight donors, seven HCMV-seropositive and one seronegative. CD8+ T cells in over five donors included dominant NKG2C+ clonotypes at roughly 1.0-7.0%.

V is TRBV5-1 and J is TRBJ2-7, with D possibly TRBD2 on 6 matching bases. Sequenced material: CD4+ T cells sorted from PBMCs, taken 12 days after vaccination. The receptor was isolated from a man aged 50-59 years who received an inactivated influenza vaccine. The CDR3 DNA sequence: TGCGCCAGCAGCCTCCGGGACTGGCACTACGAGCAGTACTTC. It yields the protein CASSLRDWHYEQYF.